This record concerns one T cell receptor beta chain sequence. These data are taken from a study of blood T cell repertoires in COVID-19. TCRdb's table, derived via immunoSEQ multiplex PCR, lists solely in-frame clones and lacks some. This table holds 71,000 or so clones, 70% to 90% found once. Between the trimmed V and J ends, which lost 0 bases and 2 bases, there was a span of 9 bases. The CDR3 sequence is 15 residues long. Germline CDR1 reads LGHNA; CDR2 reads YSLEER. The sample consisted of peripheral blood. This chain joins TRBV4-3 and TRBJ2-3; maybe TRBD2 (6 bases). The clonotype originates from a man aged 80 or over in a cohort sampled during active COVID-19. The chain's CDR3 is CASSQDWRDTDTQYF. CDR3 DNA sequence: TGCGCCAGCAGCCAAGATTGGCGGGACACAGATACGCAGTATTTT.